This T cell receptor (beta chain) derives from a study of cytomegalovirus exposure and HLA in healthy donors (dated by TCRdb to about 2017). At the level of the whole study: An earlier analysis of some 500 of the donors reported 250 to 300 Gb of sequence data and around 120 million unique TCR beta sequences from about 179 million T cells. An early release that covered roughly 600 HLA-typed donors contained around 300 gigabases of sequencing data and tens of millions of unique TCR sequences. Of the 398 genotyped donors, approximately 80% fell in the genetic ancestry cluster associated with self-reported Caucasian donors. The study was designed to test whether signatures of past pathogen exposure could be identified by cataloging public T cell receptors. The T cell repertoires of 700 or so subjects were profiled by immunosequencing and related to cytomegalovirus serostatus. Along with the approximately 700-subject first cohort, a separate validation cohort of roughly 110 different subjects was used. To predict cytomegalovirus infection status, the study combined high-throughput TCR immunosequencing, statistical association of individual TCRs with disease status, and machine learning. In a later analysis, previously published TCR beta repertoires from several hundred donors were re-analyzed and high-resolution HLA genotyping was added so that TCR occurrence patterns could be studied. Rather than using new phenotypic data, the later analysis identified candidate immune exposures from TCR beta sequences and from how often those sequences occurred across donors. In an earlier analysis of 500 to 650 of the donors, high-throughput TCR beta sequencing was used to judge whether each TCR beta V gene segment behaved as functional or pseudogenic. Alongside the repertoire data, information on donor age, sex, ethnicity and CMV serostatus was compiled. Genome-wide SNP genotypes for about 65% of the roughly 670 donors were used in a later genetic analysis, which treated that subset as a discovery cohort. Every repertoire in the discovery cohort had been generated on one and the same sequencing platform. HLA typing covered class I and class II loci at four-digit resolution. Typing coverage differed by locus: A, B, C, DRB1 and DQB1 were typed in roughly 620-630 donors, DQA1 in about 550, DPA1 in 600 to 610, and DPB1 in just under 490. A handful of DR-DQ haplotypes were handled as single units for association and clustering because linkage in the cohort was strong. On average, 235,054 unique TCR beta nucleotide sequences were sequenced per donor among 300 to 500 genotyped donors of the cohort, with about 19% of those sequences being non-productive. Beyond this particular receptor, the publication reports: HLA typing was unavailable for some donors at each locus, so association tests used only the typed subset. A later analysis associated about 17,000 TCR beta sequences with specific HLA alleles at a false discovery rate of 0.05. In a later analysis, TCR association rates were found to vary across HLA loci, with the most associated TCRs seen for DRB1 alleles and the fewest for HLA-C alleles. A later genetic analysis associated a missense DCLRE1C variant with V-gene and J-gene trimming of TCR beta chains, and an independent cohort replicated the association. Linkage disequilibrium might explain the correlated functional status among segregating V segments, but an unknown experimental factor could not be excluded. In vitro tests confirmed that a few of the cytomegalovirus-associated TCR beta chains recognize cytomegalovirus antigens. Roughly uniform sequencing depth across donors was assumed in presence/absence analyses, although this assumption may not hold. A cluster of highly shared sequence variants was judged likely to be a technical artifact of the sequencing pipeline. Cytomegalovirus status was reported to be diagnosed by the classifier with high specificity and sensitivity in both the original and validation cohorts. The study listed 164 TCR beta chains as associated with cytomegalovirus. The cohort was sequenced for TCR beta chains only, and without alpha or paired-chain data the features that could be detected were limited. Compared with the approximately 720-donor mean, donors in an Asian-associated ancestry cluster had fewer N-insertions in productive TCRs, according to a later genetic analysis. Because the 87-base-pair reads could not distinguish some IMGT-functional V segments, including TRBV6-2 and TRBV6-3, those segments were excluded. Broadly in line with IMGT annotations, most TCR beta V segments showed up in productive rearrangements about 87% or about 30% of the time in an earlier analysis of approximately 600 of the donors. Assigning TCR associations to individual alleles was difficult when HLA alleles, especially DR and DQ, strongly co-occurred. Compared with equally common non-associated chains, HLA-associated TCR beta chains in a later analysis were more clonally expanded and had lower generation probabilities. Because counts were too low, 15 or so rarely observed V segments, including chromosome 9 orphons, were excluded from the earlier analysis of several hundred of the donors. A later analysis reported that several top co-occurrence clusters appeared linked to parvovirus B19, influenza, CMV and Epstein-Barr virus. A further reported finding was that TCR beta sequences accurately predicted the HLA-A and HLA-B alleles for most subjects in the first cohort. The only immune exposure information available for the cohort was CMV serostatus. Most CMV-associated TCR beta chains appeared to be HLA-restricted in a later analysis, and the HLA associations seemed to be driven largely by CMV exposure. Most TCR sequences were seen in very few donors, while some public TCRs were found in many individuals. The authors suggested that the approach could potentially be generalized to other disease states and immunological phenotypes.

The cohort consisted of 600 to 700 healthy bone marrow donors. All cohort members were sampled while nominally healthy, although unrecorded immune exposures were likely present. The donor tested CMV seropositive, placing the donor among the 290 or so seropositive members of the cohort. A peripheral blood sample was collected from each donor, and TCR beta sequencing was performed on peripheral blood mononuclear cells. Genomic DNA was extracted from the blood cell samples with the Qiagen DNeasy Blood Extraction Kit. Spanning cysteine to phenylalanine, the CDR3 consists of 13 amino acids. Kept here is only the CDR3 DNA, which spans 39 bases and is read in frame from base 1. V and J are truncated by 2 bases and 0 bases respectively, leaving an intervening sequence of 7 bases. Per the germline V gene, SQVTM is the CDR1 and ANQGSEA is the CDR2. With regard to this clone: It has no known antigen specificity. No per-base quality is available; no much larger clone lies one base away.

The library was prepared using the immunoSEQ multiplex PCR assay. For the multiplex PCR, a mixture combining 60 forward primers for TCR Vbeta segments and 13 reverse primers for TCR Jbeta segments was used. The CDR3 region of rearranged TCR beta genes was amplified from genomic DNA by a multiplex PCR assay. The amplified TCR beta libraries were sequenced on the Illumina HiSeq System as 87-base-pair reads. The study's own analysis went as follows. Across the roughly 600 repertoires, a later analysis counted approximately 75 million unique TCR beta chains, 9.5 million to 12 million of which were shared by at least two donors. To remove PCR and sequencing errors, raw reads were error-corrected and collapsed into unique sequences using a nearest-neighbor algorithm that merged closely related sequences. To assign V, D and J gene segments, CDR3 sequences were aligned to IMGT reference sequences. For a sequence to be retained, a match of at least six nucleotides was required to both a V gene segment and a J gene segment. A rearrangement was called productive if the CDR3 had no stop codons and remained in frame with V and J, and every other rearrangement was called non-productive. Following IMGT convention, CDR3 was defined as the stretch from the second conserved V-encoded cysteine up to the conserved J-encoded phenylalanine. The earlier analysis of more than 450 of the donors excluded sequences that lacked an unambiguous match to a single V gene segment. An earlier analysis of some 500 of the donors classified V segments as functional when productive rearrangements were above 56.7% and as segregating when the standard deviation between donors was above 5%. A statistical classification framework was developed to diagnose cytomegalovirus status using the catalog of TCR beta chain sequences. In a later analysis, V and J genes were assigned by comparing TCR nucleotide sequences against IMGT/GENE-DB human TR gene sequences. Using the TCRdist pipeline, a later analysis assigned CDR3 sequences along with most-parsimonious VDJ recombination scenarios. In a later analysis, every TCR beta chain was defined by the combination of its CDR3 amino acid sequence and its V-gene family, and reads without a unique V-gene family were dropped. As a way to deal with suspected cross-contamination and a sequencing artifact, a later analysis dropped more than 500 nucleotide sequences that were highly shared and had low generation probability. For each public chain, a later analysis derived a clonal expansion index from normalized ranks of inferred template counts within each repertoire. In a later analysis, generation probabilities were computed with a VDJ recombination model fitted to out-of-frame rearrangements, and the resulting probabilities were checked against IGoR. A later analysis scored TCR-TCR, TCR-HLA and TCR-CMV co-occurrence with hypergeometric tests, applying a repertoire-size bias correction to TCR pairs. To estimate false discovery rates, a later analysis permuted the HLA or CMV assignments 20 times. A later analysis grouped co-occurring TCRs with DBSCAN, adding TCRdist sequence similarity when clustering within HLA-allele-positive subsets. Co-occurrence clustering excluded repertoires with fewer than 30,000 or more than 120,000 public chains, plus five with anomalous nucleotide sharing. Sourced from immuneACCESS, this table was stored by TCRdb with only in-frame sequences that have V and J called. A share of the clones is absent; for the studies checked, an unresolved V gene accounts for under half, and the remainder has no known explanation. V, J and clone size are those of that table, while D and trimming were read from the DNA. Recorded for this sample are roughly 140,000 clones; around 84% of them occurred a single time. Around 3% of the sample rests with the top ten.

The chain is encoded by TRBV29-1 joined to TRBJ2-5; the D segment cannot be called with confidence. This TCR was sampled from a man aged 35 to 55 in good health and CMV-seropositive. Sequencing used PBMCs. The CDR3 amino acid sequence is: CSVEPQYQETQYF. The sequence in DNA is TGCAGCGTTGAACCCCAGTACCAAGAGACCCAGTACTTC. Full variable domain (CDR3 extended with the reference TRBV29-1 and TRBJ2-5 proteins): SAVISQKPSRDICQRGTSLTIQCQVDSQVTMMFWYRQQPGQSLTLIATANQGSEATYESGFVIDKFPISRPNLTFSTLTVSNMSPEDSSIYLCSVEPQYQETQYFGPGTRLLVL.